This record concerns one T cell receptor (beta chain) sequence. Its matching antigen is unknown. This specimen comes from a study of a mutant IDH1 vaccine in newly diagnosed glioma. Whole-study context: Treated patients, approximately 60% male and about 38% female, averaged about 42 years of age.

Study results and limitations: The vaccine induced immune responses, and these occurred in approximately 94% of patients.

The method was immunoSEQ multiplex PCR; TCRdb's version includes in-frame clones alone and lacks a portion of them. The sample lists 30,000 to 35,000 clones, about 85% occurring once. The CDR3 spans 11 residues. V was trimmed by 7 bases and J by 6 bases, leaving 4 bases between them. Germline CDR1 reads SNHLY; CDR2 reads FYNNEI. Noted time point: baseline, week 1 (first vaccination visit). The treatment was: pre-vaccination baseline after standard-of-care therapy. Material: PBMCs, obtained from a glioma patient treated with radiotherapy, temozolomide or both. This TCR derives from a woman in her thirties or forties with glioma. V is TRBV2 and J is TRBJ1-6; D is unclear. CDR3 loop: CASTVNSPLHF. The DNA for the CDR3 is TGTGCCAGCACCGTTAATTCACCCCTCCACTTT.